The text below deals with one T cell receptor (beta chain). The antigen remains unidentified. The method was immunoSEQ multiplex PCR; TCRdb's version includes in-frame clones alone and lacks a portion of them. The data hold roughly 650,000 clones, with around 97% observed a single time. These data belong to a study of shared clonotypes between healthy human individuals. Overall study results and limits: Investigators collected only blood, and repertoires in tissues likely differ.

The sequence came from a woman younger than 45 in good health. Sequences were obtained from naive CD4+ T cells sorted from blood. Subset denoted: CD45RA+ positively selected.

CDR3 protein: CASSGGQGNQPQHF. CDR3 nucleotide sequence: TGTGCCAGCAGTGGCGGACAGGGTAATCAGCCCCAGCATTTT. The chain links TRBV27 to TRBJ1-5; TRBD1 aligns across 8 bases. Germline lookup yields CDR1 MNHEY and CDR2 SMNVEV (reference sequence). The V segment lost 5 bases and the J segment 4 bases; nucleotides outside the gene matches: 4. The CDR3 is made up of 14 amino acids.